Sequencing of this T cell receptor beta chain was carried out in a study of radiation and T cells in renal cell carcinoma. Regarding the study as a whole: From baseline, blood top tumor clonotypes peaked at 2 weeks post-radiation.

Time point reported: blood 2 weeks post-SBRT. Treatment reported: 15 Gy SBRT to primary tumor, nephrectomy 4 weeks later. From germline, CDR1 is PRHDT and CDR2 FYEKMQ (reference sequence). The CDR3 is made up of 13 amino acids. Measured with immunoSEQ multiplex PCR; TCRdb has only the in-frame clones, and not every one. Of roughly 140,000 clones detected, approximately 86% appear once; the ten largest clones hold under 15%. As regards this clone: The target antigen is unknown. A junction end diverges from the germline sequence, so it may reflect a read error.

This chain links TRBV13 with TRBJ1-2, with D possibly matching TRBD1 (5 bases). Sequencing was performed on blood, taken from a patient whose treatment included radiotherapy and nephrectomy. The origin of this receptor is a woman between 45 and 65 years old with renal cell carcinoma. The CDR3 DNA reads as TGTGCCAGCAGCTTAGGCAAGGGGACTCGCATTTCCTTC. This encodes CASSLGKGTRISF.